This T cell receptor beta chain is from a study of blood T cells in healthy people across ages (dated by TCRdb to 2013 to 2016). About the full investigation: In model experiments, template switching captured about one uniquely barcoded TCR beta cDNA molecule for every two T cells. Donors were grouped into four age groups: young (average about 15 years), middle-aged (over 35), aged (62) and long-lived (roughly 80). To avoid experimental bias, donors of different ages were randomly spread across the sequencing lanes. Two additional independent replicas of 1 million unique cDNA reads from the same blood draw were analyzed for two donors (one aged 18 to 30 and one aged 80 or older). The study measured age-related changes in TCR beta repertoire diversity using deep sequencing normalized with unique cDNA molecular identifiers.

Library prep was done by 5' RACE. Sequenced using an Illumina HiSeq 2500. A second PCR of 7 to 11 cycles was performed with a sample-barcoded 5' primer and a J-beta primer mix. Each TCR beta cDNA molecule received a unique molecular identifier from a template-switch 5' adaptor carrying 12 random nucleotides. At least 3 million CDR3-containing paired-end reads were obtained from each sample. The Mint cDNA synthesis kit, primed by a TRBC-specific oligonucleotide, was used to synthesize first-strand cDNA from all RNA. Following uracil-DNA glycosylase treatment, a first 18-cycle PCR with universal primers M1SS and BC2_uni_R was performed on all cDNA. Per the source publication's procedure: For normalization, 1 million high-quality reads were randomly selected from each sample, with every read carrying a distinct molecular identifier. Reads with shared molecular identifiers were discarded instead of being binned into consensus sequences. CDR3 identification, clonotype clustering and error correction used MiTCR with a Q25 quality threshold and the strictest error-elimination algorithm. A nonparametric unseen species model with Euler transformation was used to estimate lower-bound total TCR beta diversity. TCRdb reanalyzed the raw reads on its own, using fastp at Q25 for trimming and MiXCR for clone calling, and kept in-frame beta chains. A single entry per CDR3 protein holds the most common genes and DNA from its merged rows. The V and J calls and clone size are TCRdb's, not the authors'. Counted in this sample were 850,000 to 950,000 distinct CDR3 sequences; roughly 26% of them appeared once. The leading ten clones occupy around 16% of the sample.

Inclusive of the bounding cysteine and phenylalanine, the CDR3 is 16 residues long. The kept DNA is CDR3 alone, 48 bases in frame from the first base. The CDR1 and CDR2 encoded by the germline V gene are SGHRS and YFSETQ. The V and J ends are trimmed by 2 bases and 3 bases, leaving 17 bases between them. What the research found in general, with its limitations: Bulk unsorted PBMC profiling prevented conclusive comparison of naive and antigen-experienced compartments. Estimates of total diversity from one million sequenced T cells were regarded as lower bounds and underestimates. The percentage of naive T cells measured by flow cytometry correlated strongly with observed TCR beta diversity. Compared with the aged group, more naive CD4+ T cells, fewer expanded clones and increased TCR diversity were shown by the long-lived group, suggesting age selection. The CMV infection status of donors was not known, potentially confounding age-related changes in expanded clonotypes. Observed TCR beta diversity per million T cells fell roughly linearly with age, and a significant reduction was already apparent by age around 40.

In its sample, this clonotype was seen many times. Its antigen remains undetermined. Per-nucleotide qualities are absent, and no much larger clonotype sits a single base away. Systemically healthy Caucasian individuals from Russia, some 40 in total and aged roughly 6 to 90 years, were included as donors. Approximately 9 milliliters of peripheral blood were collected from each donor into EDTA-treated Vacutainer tubes. PBMCs were isolated by Ficoll-Paque density-gradient centrifugation, with at least 6 million obtained per sample. Trizol reagent was used to extract total RNA from the PBMCs, yielding at least 5 micrograms per sample. For every donor, an aliquot of PBMCs went through flow cytometry to measure the percentages of naive CD45RAhigh/CD27high T cells.

The V and J genes are TRBV5-1 and TRBJ2-5; the D region is possibly TRBD1 or TRBD2, each matching across 5 bases. Sequencing was performed on blood. This clonotype was sampled from a woman older than 75 in good health. The CDR3 region: CASSLGITGTKETQYF. DNA sequence: TGCGCCAGCAGCTTAGGAATAACCGGGACGAAAGAGACCCAGTACTTC.